This TCR beta chain was captured in a study of OX40 agonist ivuxolimab in advanced cancers. Study-wide context: Age averaged around 60 years (range about 23 to 80), and around 78% were male. Study-wide points: Partly responding patients at 0.1-3.0 mg/kg showed some of the smallest clonal expansion.

V shed 0 bases and J 1 base; nucleotides not matched to a gene: 2. CDR3 length: 15 residues. CDR1 and CDR2 from the germline V gene are GTSNPN and SVGIG (reference sequence). Repertoires were generated with immunoSEQ multiplex PCR, while TCRdb's copy carries only in-frame clones and drops some. The table lists 80,000 or so clones, over 85% of them singletons. As for this clone: No antigen is known for it.

If patients had autoimmune disease history or systemic immunosuppression, they were excluded. The specimen was CD4+ or CD8+ T cells sorted from blood, collected in a trial of the OX40 agonist ivuxolimab. The sequence was collected from an adult with an advanced solid tumor such as melanoma, head and neck, liver or kidney cancer. The chain employs TRBV30 and TRBJ2-3; TRBD1 matches at 9 bases. The CDR3 is CAWSVRTGGTDTQYF. CDR3 DNA sequence: TGTGCCTGGAGTGTACGGACAGGGGGCACAGATACGCAGTATTTT.